This T cell receptor (beta chain) was recovered during a study of blood T cell repertoires in COVID-19. Study-wide context: Sites across the United States, Italy and Spain contributed samples from acute and convalescent COVID-19. The cDNA or gDNA used as material had been derived from T cells, B-cell-depleted T cells, or PBMCs.

The V gene's germline CDR1 is LGHNA and CDR2 YNFKEQ. The CDR3 has 16 residues. Germline trimming cut 3 bases from V and 8 bases from J; bases unmatched to any gene: 4. Authors' processing steps: Amplifying reference gene primers gave estimates of nucleated cell counts. Profiling relied on immunoSEQ multiplex PCR, and the TCRdb table lists in-frame clones only, not all of them. Clone size and V and J calls were adopted from that table, with D and trimming inferred from the DNA. The profile shows a few hundred thousand clones, 88% of them singletons. V gene TRBV4-2 combines with J gene TRBJ2-1, with TRBD2 matching 16 bases. Sequencing used peripheral blood. This TCR derives from a woman between 45 and 65 years old with active or convalescent COVID-19. The CDR3 coding sequence is TGTGCCAGCAGCCAGGGGACTAGCGGGAGGGGAGATGAGCAGTTCTTC. Translating it yields CASSQGTSGRGDEQFF.